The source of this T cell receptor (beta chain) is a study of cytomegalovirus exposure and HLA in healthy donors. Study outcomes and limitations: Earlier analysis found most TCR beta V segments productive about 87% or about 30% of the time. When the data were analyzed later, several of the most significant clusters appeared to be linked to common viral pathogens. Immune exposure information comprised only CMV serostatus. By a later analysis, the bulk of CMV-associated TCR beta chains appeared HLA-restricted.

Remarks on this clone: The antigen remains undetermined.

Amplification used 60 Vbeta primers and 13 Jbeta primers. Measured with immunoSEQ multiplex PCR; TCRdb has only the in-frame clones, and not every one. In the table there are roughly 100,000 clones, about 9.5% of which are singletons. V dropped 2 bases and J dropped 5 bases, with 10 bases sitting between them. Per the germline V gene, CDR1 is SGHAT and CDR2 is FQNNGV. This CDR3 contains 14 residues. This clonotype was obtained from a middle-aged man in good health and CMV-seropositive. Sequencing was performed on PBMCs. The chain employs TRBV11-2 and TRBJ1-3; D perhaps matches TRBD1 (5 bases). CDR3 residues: CASSLSGTRNTIYF. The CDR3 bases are TGTGCCAGCAGCTTATCAGGGACTCGAAACACCATATATTTT.